A single sample is the source of the 31 T cell receptor beta chains below, sequenced in a study of T cell clonality in common variable immunodeficiency. Findings and limits, study-wide: Reportedly, TCR beta sequences from common variable immunodeficiency showed fewer deletions and N-nucleotide insertions.

TCRdb's table, derived via immunoSEQ multiplex PCR, lists solely in-frame clones and lacks some. This repertoire holds 15,000 to 20,000 clones, and none appear only once. Their antigen targets remain unknown. Sequences were obtained from peripheral blood mononuclear cells. The receptors were gathered from a human donor with common variable immunodeficiency.

In its sample, this clone is medium-sized. The read ends 3 residues early relative to the CDR3; the germline J gene fills the gap. The rearrangement joins TRBV20-1 to TRBJ1-1; no firm D call. This CDR3 spans 11 amino acids. Germline CDR1 and CDR2: DFQATT and SNEGSKA (reference sequence). The CDR3 loop is CSASGGLEAFF. The sequenced part of the CDR3 DNA is TGCAGTGCTAGTGGAGGGCTGGAA.

In its sample, this clone was seen many times. The missing CDR3 end, 3 residues past where the read stops, is filled in from the germline J gene. V is TRBV5-1 and J is TRBJ2-1, with TRBD2 identical over 9 bases. Germline lookup yields CDR1 SGHRS and CDR2 YFSETQ. The CDR3 covers 17 residues. The V segment lost 4 bases and the J segment 0 bases; nucleotides outside the gene matches: 8. This chain's CDR3 is CASSPRTSASSYNEQFF. CDR3 DNA (partial): TGCGCCAGCAGCCCCCGGACTAGCGCGAGCTCCTACAATGAG.

This clone was detected only a few times. The read gets to within 3 residues of the CDR3 end, and the germline J gene fills in the rest. The genes are TRBV5-1 and TRBJ2-1; D remains unclear. Germline assignment: CDR1 SGHRS and CDR2 YFSETQ. The CDR3 has 17 amino acids. Trimming removed 4 bases from V and 1 base from J, with 18 bases in between. This CDR3 reads CASSPSLGTLSYNEQFF. The CDR3 DNA, read in part, is TGCGCCAGCAGCCCATCCCTAGGCACTCTGTCCTACAATGAG.

To note about this clone: The read gets to within 3 residues of the CDR3 end, and the germline J gene fills in the rest. This chain joins TRBV20-1 and TRBJ1-5; D call uncertain. The CDR3 is 13 residues long. V lost 8 bases, J lost 2 bases, and 13 bases lay in between. Per the germline V gene, CDR1 is DFQATT and CDR2 is SNEGSKA (reference sequence). Incomplete CDR3 DNA: TGCAGTCCAAGGGCCCCAGGCAATCAGCCC. Its protein is CSPRAPGNQP. In full, the CDR3 is CSPRAPGNQPQHF.

This clone was seen at least ten times. Sequencing ends 3 residues short of the CDR3 end; the germline J gene provides the rest. This chain uses TRBV7-9 with TRBJ2-2; D remains ambiguous. The CDR3 extends over 14 amino acids. Trimming left V 5 bases short and J 1 base short, with 8 bases between. Germline CDR1 is SEHNR and CDR2 is FQNEAQ (reference sequence). The covered CDR3 bases are TGTGCCAGCAGCCACAATAAGAACACCGGGGAG. Amino acids: CASSHNKNTGE. Given in full, the CDR3 is CASSHNKNTGELFF.

Many counts were recorded for this clone. The read ends 3 residues shy of where the CDR3 ends; the end is completed using the germline J gene. The chain employs TRBV5-1 and TRBJ2-3, with a possible D match to TRBD1 (6 bases). This CDR3 spans 16 amino acids. V lost 0 bases and J 5 bases, leaving 16 bases between the germline ends. In germline, CDR1 is SGHRS, CDR2 YFSETQ. The CDR3 DNA, read in part, is TGCGCCAGCAGCTTGGGATCAGGGGAAGTAAAAGATACG. It specifies CASSLGSGEVKDT. The whole CDR3 region reads CASSLGSGEVKDTQYF.

The sample holds many counts of this clone. Read sequence stops 3 residues before the CDR3 end, and the germline J gene provides the missing end. The chain couples TRBV20-1 to TRBJ2-1; D is ambiguous. V lost 6 bases and J 9 bases, leaving 15 bases between the germline ends. Germline lookup yields CDR1 DFQATT and CDR2 SNEGSKA (reference sequence). The CDR3 has 12 amino acids. This CDR3 reads CSARISGTEQFF. The CDR3 bases that were read are TGCAGTGCAAGGATCTCGGGTACTGAG.

This clone was seen many times. CDR3 bases read: TGTGCCAGCAGCTTACTGGGTAGCGAGACC. Its protein product is CASSLLGSET. The entire CDR3 reads CASSLLGSETQYF. The chain links TRBV7-8 to TRBJ2-5; D ambiguous. The sequenced fragment ends 3 residues before the CDR3 boundary, so the rest is inferred from the germline J gene. V was shortened by 2 bases and J by 5 bases, with 9 bases between the two germline ends. CDR3 size: 13 residues. Germline CDR1 and CDR2: SGHVS and FQNEAQ.

This clone was seen repeatedly, ten times or more. The read terminates 3 residues before the CDR3 end, so the remaining end is supplied by the germline J gene. This chain links TRBV2 with TRBJ1-4; no reliable D call. The CDR3 is 15 amino acids. Trimming left V 1 base short and J 5 bases short, with 11 bases between. Germline V gene lookup returns CDR1 SNHLY and CDR2 FYNNEI. CDR3 in amino acids: CASSEGASGNEKLFF. The DNA read from the CDR3 is TGTGCCAGCAGTGAAGGCGCCAGCGGGAATGAAAAA.

As regards this clone: The read comes to an end 3 residues before the CDR3 does, leaving the germline J gene to fill in the end. V and J are TRBV19 and TRBJ1-1; TRBD1 is a possible D gene (5 bases). The germline V gene encodes CDR1 LNHDA and CDR2 SQIVND (reference sequence). CDR3 size: 13 residues. V lost 10 bases, J lost 2 bases, and 14 bases lay in between. CDR3 DNA, as far as it was read: TGTGCCACCCGGGACTTATCTAACACTGAA. The encoded protein is CATRDLSNTE. The CDR3 as a whole reads CATRDLSNTEAFF.

Ten or more counts support this clone. The CDR3 protein is CSAEGPGFRTPGEQYF. CDR3 bases read: TGCAGTGCTGAAGGTCCAGGATTCCGTACTCCCGGCGAG. The gene calls are TRBV20-1 and TRBJ2-7, with unresolved D. The sequence runs out 3 residues before the end of the CDR3; the remainder is reconstructed from the germline J gene. CDR1 is DFQATT, CDR2 SNEGSKA, per germline (reference sequence). The CDR3 consists of 16 residues. The ends were cut back, 5 bases at V and 6 bases at J, with 26 bases in the middle.

This clone was observed at least ten times. The sequenced fragment ends 3 residues before the CDR3 boundary, so the rest is inferred from the germline J gene. V usage is TRBV7-3 and J usage is TRBJ2-1; 8 positions agree with TRBD2. Germline V gene sequence: CDR1 SGHTA, CDR2 FQGTGA. The CDR3 covers 12 residues. Trimming took 11 bases from V and 6 from J; bases not matched to a gene: 6. Incomplete CDR3 DNA: TGTGCCTCCCTAGCGGGTCTCAATGAG. Its translation is CASLAGLNE. The full CDR3 protein reads CASLAGLNEQFF.

As for this clone: The observed sequence ends 3 residues before the CDR3 terminus, with the missing tail filled in from the germline J gene. The chain has TRBV5-1 and TRBJ2-3; maybe TRBD2 (7 bases). The CDR3 spans 15 residues. V was trimmed by 1 base and J by 5 bases, leaving 14 bases between them. Per germline, CDR1 SGHRS and CDR2 YFSETQ. CDR3 region: CASSLSAGAGDTQYF. The sequenced CDR3 bases are TGCGCCAGCAGCTTGTCTGCGGGGGCAGGAGATACG.

There are many counts of this clone. The DNA ends 3 residues before the CDR3 does, and the rest of the CDR3 is filled in from the germline J gene. V gene TRBV6-4 combines with J gene TRBJ1-6; D gene uncertain. This CDR3 is 15 amino acids long. Looked up from germline, CDR1 is MRHNA and CDR2 is SNTAGT. V lost 0 bases and J lost 10, with 13 bases in between. CDR3 DNA, as far as it was read: TGTGCCAGCAGTGACTCAGAGGGTGCAGGATCACCC. The encoded protein is CASSDSEGAGSP. The entire CDR3 protein is CASSDSEGAGSPLHF.

As regards this clone: The read comes to an end 3 residues before the CDR3 does, leaving the germline J gene to fill in the end. The V and J genes are TRBV2 and TRBJ2-2; a weak D match, TRBD1 (6 bases). The CDR3 runs 13 residues. Germline loops: CDR1 SNHLY, CDR2 FYNNEI. Trimming removed 2 bases at V and 8 bases at J, with 9 bases between. CDR3 loop: CASSEIRGGELFF. Incomplete CDR3 DNA: TGTGCCAGCAGTGAAATCAGGGGAGGGGAG.

This clone was recorded a few times. The CDR3 is cut off 3 residues early in the read; its end comes from the germline J gene. The chain recombines TRBV29-1 with TRBJ2-7, with D perhaps matching TRBD1 (5 bases). The V gene lost 6 bases and the J gene lost 2 bases, with 8 bases spanning the gap. CDR3 size: 11 residues. Germline V CDR1 and CDR2: SQVTM, ANQGSEA. The CDR3 loop is CSVQTAYEQYF. The covered CDR3 bases are TGCAGCGTGCAGACAGCCTACGAG.

This clone was observed at least ten times. CDR3 DNA (partial): TGCAGTGCTAGTCCTCTCCGGAGGGACAGGGGATTTGGTAACACC. Residues: CSASPLRRDRGFGNT. Given in full, the CDR3 is CSASPLRRDRGFGNTIYF. The gene calls are TRBV20-1 and TRBJ1-3; 10 positions agree with TRBD1. The CDR3 end falls 3 residues outside the read, so it is completed with the germline J gene. Germline lookup yields CDR1 DFQATT and CDR2 SNEGSKA (reference sequence). This CDR3 spans 18 amino acids. V trimming: 3 bases; J trimming: 7 bases; junction bases outside the gene matches: 18.

Concerning this clone: The CDR3 end is not reached by the read, which stops 3 residues before it; the germline J gene fills it in. The chain couples TRBV5-1 to TRBJ2-7; 9 bases fit TRBD1. V lost 3 bases and J lost 5; bases outside the gene matches: 6. The CDR3 is made up of 14 amino acids. CDR1 is SGHRS and CDR2 is YFSETQ in the germline V gene. This CDR3 is CASSSDRGAHEQYF. The CDR3 DNA, read in part, is TGCGCCAGCAGCTCGGACAGGGGCGCCCACGAG.

This clone has ten or more counts. The CDR3 end lies 3 residues beyond the end of the read and is filled in from the germline J gene. V gene TRBV29-1 combines with J gene TRBJ2-7; D might be TRBD1 (6 bases). The CDR3 runs 12 residues. Germline V gives CDR1 SQVTM, CDR2 ANQGSEA. V was cut by 4 bases and J by 6 bases, with 13 bases left in between. The CDR3 DNA, read in part, is TGCAGCGTTGGATGGGGGCAGTCCGAG. Encoded protein: CSVGWGQSE. The CDR3 in full is CSVGWGQSEQYF.

Note on this clone: The CDR3 end is not reached by the read, which stops 3 residues before it; the germline J gene fills it in. Other DNA sequences of this sample code for an identical CDR3. The rearrangement links TRBV2 to TRBJ2-1; 12 bases match TRBD2. The CDR3 spans 15 residues. Germline trimming cut 6 bases from V and 5 bases from J; bases unmatched to any gene: 5. The V gene's germline CDR1 is SNHLY and CDR2 FYNNEI. The CDR3 reads CASRPGLAGHNEQFF. The sequenced part of the CDR3 DNA is TGTGCCAGCAGACCTGGACTAGCGGGGCACAATGAG.

In this sample, this clone turned up many times. Sequencing ends 3 residues short of the CDR3 end; the germline J gene provides the rest. The genes are TRBV2 and TRBJ1-2, with 10 bases identical to TRBD1. Germline V gene sequence: CDR1 SNHLY, CDR2 FYNNEI. There are 14 residues in the CDR3. Trimming cost V 7 bases and J 2 bases; bases outside gene matches: 4. The CDR3 is CASTRTGGNYGYTF. The CDR3 bases that were read are TGTGCCAGCACCAGGACAGGGGGGAACTATGGC.

In its sample, this clone was seen a few times. The read stops 3 residues short of the end of the CDR3; the missing end is completed from the germline J gene. V and J are TRBV7-2 and TRBJ2-1; 8 bases are a match to TRBD2. CDR3 length: 15 amino acids. Germline CDR1 and CDR2: SGHTA and FQGNSA. Germline trimming cut 2 bases from V and 8 bases from J; bases unmatched to any gene: 8. CDR3 sequence: CASSLRTSLVDEQFF. The sequenced part of the CDR3 DNA is TGTGCCAGCAGCTTAAGGACTAGCTTAGTCGATGAG.

As regards this clone: Sequencing ends 3 residues short of the CDR3 end; the germline J gene provides the rest. The V gene is TRBV2, the J gene TRBJ2-7, with D perhaps TRBD1 (6 bases). The V gene lost 3 bases and the J gene lost 2 bases, with 11 bases spanning the gap. CDR1 is SNHLY, CDR2 FYNNEI, per germline. The CDR3 is 14 amino acids. CDR3 DNA, as far as it was read: TGTGCCAGCAGTGACAGGGGCACGACCTACGAG. As protein: CASSDRGTTYE. The full-length CDR3 reads as CASSDRGTTYEQYF.

Ten or more counts support this clone. The missing CDR3 end, 3 residues past where the read stops, is filled in from the germline J gene. The rearrangement joins TRBV11-3 to TRBJ2-1, with D tentatively TRBD2 (6 bases). Trimming took off 4 bases at V and 3 bases at J, with 13 bases between the two ends. The CDR3 has 15 amino acids. Germline assignment: CDR1 SGHNT and CDR2 YENEEA. The part of the CDR3 DNA that was read is TGTGCCAGCAGCTCCACTAGCAATAGCTACAATGAG. It is translated as CASSSTSNSYNE. The full CDR3 reads CASSSTSNSYNEQFF. Using reference TRBV11-3 and TRBJ2-1 for the parts outside the CDR3, the full variable domain is EAGVVQSPRYKIIEKKQPVAFWCNPISGHNTLYWYLQNLGQGPELLIRYENEEAVDDSQLPKDRFSAERLKGVDSTLKIQPAELGDSAVYLCASSSTSNSYNEQFFGPGTRLTVL.

This clone was recorded many times. The read finishes 3 residues shy of the CDR3 end, and the germline J gene is used to complete it. The chain couples TRBV30 to TRBJ1-6; TRBD1 might be the D (6 bases). Germline CDR1 GTSNPN, CDR2 SVGIG (reference sequence). V lost 0 bases to trimming and J lost 5 bases, with 11 bases between them. The CDR3 is 15 amino acids. The CDR3 spells CAWSVMGADNSPLHF. The sequenced part of the CDR3 DNA is TGTGCCTGGAGTGTAATGGGGGCAGATAATTCACCC.

This clone was seen repeatedly, ten times or more. The CDR3 is cut off 3 residues early in the read; its end comes from the germline J gene. The genes are TRBV5-1 and TRBJ2-3; 13 bases align to TRBD2. In germline, CDR1 is SGHRS, CDR2 YFSETQ. The trim removed 4 bases at V and 0 bases at J, leaving 8 bases unmatched. The CDR3 runs to 18 residues. The sequenced CDR3 bases are TGCGCCAGCAGCCGAACCGGGACTAGCGGGACTAGCACAGATACG. Encoded protein: CASSRTGTSGTSTDT. Given in full, the CDR3 is CASSRTGTSGTSTDTQYF.

This clone occurred a few times. The CDR3 end lies 3 residues beyond the end of the read and is filled in from the germline J gene. The chain employs TRBV5-1 and TRBJ2-7; no firm D call. The CDR3 extends over 14 amino acids. Germline CDR1 reads SGHRS; CDR2 reads YFSETQ. V lost 2 bases and J lost 5, with 14 bases in between. The CDR3 reads CASSFPGDADEQYF. Partial CDR3 DNA: TGCGCCAGCAGCTTTCCAGGAGATGCCGACGAG.

This clone was detected ten times or more. The read terminates 3 residues ahead of where the CDR3 ends, so the germline J gene completes it. V gene TRBV28 combines with J gene TRBJ2-7, with 8 bases that match TRBD2. Germline assignment: CDR1 MDHEN and CDR2 SYDVKM. The J segment lost 2 bases and the V segment lost 6 bases, leaving 9 bases of the junction unmatched. The CDR3 is made up of 15 amino acids. The part of the CDR3 DNA that was read is TGTGCCAGCAGCGGAATAGCGGGAAGGACCTACGAG. This gives the protein CASSGIAGRTYE. The full CDR3 protein reads CASSGIAGRTYEQYF.

This clone was counted between two and nine times. Germline is not matched at one junction end, which may reflect a read error. The sequenced part of the CDR3 DNA is TGTGCCAGTCGCGCTAGCGGGAACACCAGGGAG. Translated, it gives CASRASGNTRE. The whole CDR3 sequence is CASRASGNTRELFF. This chain joins TRBV19 and TRBJ2-2; the match to TRBD2 covers 9 bases. The CDR3 end lies 3 residues beyond the end of the read and is filled in from the germline J gene. The CDR3 spans 14 residues. Germline CDR1 LNHDA, CDR2 SQIVND (reference sequence). Full variable domain (outside the CDR3, taken from reference TRBV19 and TRBJ2-2): DGGITQSPKYLFRKEGQNVTLSCEQNLNHDAMYWYRQDPGQGLRLIYYSQIVNDFQKGDIAEGYSVSREKKESFPLTVTSAQKNPTAFYLCASRASGNTRELFFGEGSRLTVL.

This clone was seen ten or more times. The read comes to an end 3 residues before the CDR3 does, leaving the germline J gene to fill in the end. The chain is built from TRBV2 and TRBJ2-5, with TRBD2 matching 8 bases. This CDR3 contains 14 residues. Germline loops: CDR1 SNHLY, CDR2 FYNNEI. Here the CDR3 reads CATGRGLDIETQYF. The CDR3 DNA, read in part, is TGTGCCACCGGGAGGGGACTAGACATCGAAACC.

This clone was counted ten times or more. The read terminates 3 residues ahead of where the CDR3 ends, so the germline J gene completes it. The chain combines TRBV24-1 with TRBJ2-7; a possible D gene is TRBD2 (7 bases). V was trimmed by 5 bases and J by 0 bases, leaving 22 bases between them. The CDR3 runs to 18 residues. The germline V gene has CDR1 KGHDR and CDR2 SFDVKD. CDR3 DNA (partial): TGTGCCACCAGTGGCACTCCCCGGGGGGCGGTTACCTCCTACGAG. Its translation: CATSGTPRGAVTSYE. The whole CDR3 protein reads CATSGTPRGAVTSYEQYF.